This T cell receptor beta chain is from a study of CD8 T cells in Susac syndrome. The CDR3 length is 15 residues. Deletions cut 0 bases from V and 4 bases from J, with 13 bases between. CDR1 and CDR2 (germline): SGHRS, YFSETQ. Roughly 0.5 to 1 ug RNA was reverse transcribed with random hexamers. MiXCR was run by TCRdb on the immunoSEQ multiplex PCR reads, yielding one entry per CDR3 protein. The data show 300,000 or so distinct CDR3 sequences, about 92% seen once. This clonotype has a single count. This sequence joins TRBV5-1 and TRBJ1-2; weak D call: TRBD1 (6 bases). This receptor was obtained from a human donor with multiple sclerosis. Specimen: CD4+ T cells from PBMCs. CDR3 loop: CASSLEGGRGYGYTF. CDR3 in DNA: TGCGCCAGCAGCTTGGAGGGGGGCCGGGGCTATGGCTACACCTTC.